This T cell receptor beta chain was recovered during a study of control samples from healthy donors and cancer patients. Trimming took off 1 base at V and 5 bases at J, with 2 bases between the two ends. The length of the CDR3 is 12 residues. The germline CDR1 and CDR2 sequences are LGHDT and YNNKEL (reference sequence). Using immunoSEQ multiplex PCR, the repertoire was profiled, and TCRdb retains in-frame clones only, with some absent. Among approximately 51,000 clones listed, roughly 80% were seen once. V gene TRBV3-1 (or the pseudogene TRBV3-2) combines with J gene TRBJ1-4; the D is unclear. This receptor was obtained from a man aged 70 or older in good health. The specimen was blood. Written as DNA, the CDR3 is TGTGCCAGCAGCCAAGGAAATGAAAAACTGTTTTTT. Encoded protein: CASSQGNEKLFF.